A selection of T cell receptor beta chains follows, all from one sample in a study of cytomegalovirus exposure and HLA in healthy donors. The data were produced by immunoSEQ multiplex PCR, yet TCRdb's version contains in-frame clones alone and is incomplete. The sample has 30,000 to 40,000 clones, about 65% seen once. Sequencing was done on a sample of PBMCs. These receptors all come from a man in his forties or fifties in good health and CMV-seropositive. CDR3s include the opening cysteine and the closing phenylalanine or tryptophan. The order of the fields is V gene, CDR3 protein.

V gene: TRBV5-4
CDR3 protein: CASSSTENTEAFF

V gene: TRBV6-1
CDR3 protein: CASKADWAVNQPQHF

V gene: TRBV7-9
CDR3 protein: CASSLPQAETQYF

V gene: TRBV27
CDR3 protein: CASSLLGTDTQYF

V gene: TRBV6-6
CDR3 protein: CASSYEARSVHNEQFF

V gene: TRBV28
CDR3 protein: CASTGRGGTQETQYF

V gene: TRBV6-5
CDR3 protein: CASRNRGNTEAFF

V gene: TRBV5-1
CDR3 protein: CASSFLAGGTETQYF

V gene: TRBV28
CDR3 protein: CASQRPGLGTGEQYF

V gene: TRBV30
CDR3 protein: CAWSGVNQPQHF

V gene: TRBV28
CDR3 protein: CASSTLAESSGANVLTF

V gene: TRBV5-4
CDR3 protein: CASSPGQRGELFF

V gene: TRBV18
CDR3 protein: CASSPTNLGQGAEAFF

V gene: TRBV7-2
CDR3 protein: CASSLGGRYNSPLHF

V gene: TRBV10-1
CDR3 protein: CASSDRSTVSEQFF

V gene: TRBV5-1
CDR3 protein: CASRMTSLSDYEQYF

V gene: TRBV19
CDR3 protein: CASSPDRDFSYEQFF

V gene: TRBV5-1
CDR3 protein: CASSASLDSGYEQYF

V gene: TRBV7-2
CDR3 protein: CASSLARGGQGTYNEQFF

V gene: TRBV29-1
CDR3 protein: CSVGAAGEQYF

V gene: TRBV5-6
CDR3 protein: CASSLFNLYGYTF

V gene: TRBV19
CDR3 protein: CASMGQVNTEAFF

V gene: TRBV7-2
CDR3 protein: CASSLYSAGEVSGNTIYF

V gene: TRBV5-1
CDR3 protein: CASSYGQGTEAFF

V gene: TRBV9
CDR3 protein: CASSVGLAGYNEQFF

V gene: TRBV28
CDR3 protein: CASSPGTGNYGYTF

V gene: TRBV7-3
CDR3 protein: CASSLDMNTEAFF

V gene: TRBV10-2
CDR3 protein: CASRVTGGIETQYF

V gene: TRBV29-1
CDR3 protein: CSVGGANYGYTF

V gene: TRBV27
CDR3 protein: CASSSRRVNTEAFF

V gene: TRBV7-8
CDR3 protein: CASSLGLGTGVVGEQYF

V gene: TRBV5-1
CDR3 protein: CASSRDRIGEKLFF

V gene: TRBV5-1
CDR3 protein: CASSPRDPQETQYF

V gene: TRBV18
CDR3 protein: CASSPPNSLSGEQYF

V gene: TRBV9
CDR3 protein: CASTPTGARTEAFF

V gene: TRBV7-6
CDR3 protein: CASSPIFGNNYGYTF

V gene: TRBV7-9
CDR3 protein: CASSPTFSSEQYF

V gene: TRBV18
CDR3 protein: CASSPSRTSETETQYF

V gene: TRBV7-2
CDR3 protein: CASSSQLYNYGYTF

V gene: TRBV6-1
CDR3 protein: CASRTGGRGETQYF

V gene: TRBV5-1
CDR3 protein: CASSLVGAGGNSYEQYF

V gene: TRBV6-5
CDR3 protein: CATRLDSYTDTQYF

V gene: TRBV6-6
CDR3 protein: CASSYRGPTEAFF

V gene: TRBV7-9
CDR3 protein: CASSPDRGPTYNEQFF

V gene: TRBV19
CDR3 protein: CASSISAQSSNQPQHF

V gene: TRBV30
CDR3 protein: CAWSVRGNQPQHF

V gene: TRBV5-1
CDR3 protein: CASSRGGLADTQYF

V gene: TRBV5-1
CDR3 protein: CASSPQGSGNTIYF

V gene: TRBV29-1
CDR3 protein: CSVVDNDSNQPQHF

V gene: TRBV15
CDR3 protein: CATSGAGSRQPQHF

V gene: TRBV29-1
CDR3 protein: CSVVDHRGDYGYTF

V gene: TRBV28
CDR3 protein: CASSLRGLNYGYTF

V gene: TRBV19
CDR3 protein: CASGGPTEAFF

V gene: TRBV11-2
CDR3 protein: CASRRGPNEKLFF

V gene: TRBV25-1
CDR3 protein: CASSAVAGTGELFF

V gene: TRBV5-6
CDR3 protein: CASSLSETQYF

V gene: TRBV28
CDR3 protein: CASTDRDQPQHF